The next 15 T cell receptor beta chains were all read from a single sample in a study of blood T cells in healthy people across ages. A sample-barcoded 5' primer and a J-beta primer mix were used in a second PCR of roughly 7 to 11 cycles. MiXCR, run by TCRdb on the 5' RACE reads, gives a single entry per CDR3 protein. The sample has roughly 2 million distinct CDR3 sequences; roughly 50% are singletons. Source material: blood. These receptors all come from a woman aged 40-49 years in good health.

This clonotype was seen only a few times. J is TRBJ2-3 and V is TRBV5-1, with D perhaps matching TRBD1 or TRBD2 (6 bases each). The V and J ends lost 3 bases and 0 bases respectively, with 14 bases between them. CDR1 is SGHRS and CDR2 is YFSETQ in the germline V gene. The CDR3 has 16 residues. Written as DNA, the CDR3 is TGCGCCAGCAGCTCCGCGGGACAACCCAGCACAGATACGCAGTATTTT. It encodes CASSSAGQPSTDTQYF. The full variable domain, completed using reference TRBV5-1 and TRBJ2-3, is KAGVTQTPRYLIKTRGQQVTLSCSPISGHRSVSWYQQTPGQGLQFLFEYFSETQRNKGNFPGRFSGRQFSNSRSEMNVSTLELGDSALYLCASSSAGQPSTDTQYFGPGTRLTVL.

The rearrangement links TRBV5-4 to TRBJ2-7, with 8 bases matching TRBD2. Looked up from germline, CDR1 is SGHNT and CDR2 is YYREEE (reference sequence). Germline trimming cut 7 bases from V and 5 bases from J; bases unmatched to any gene: 11. The CDR3 consists of 14 residues. The CDR3 spells CASHFPGGANEQYF. CDR3 bases: TGTGCCAGCCACTTCCCCGGGGGGGCGAACGAGCAGTACTTC. Combining the CDR3 with reference TRBV5-4 and TRBJ2-7 gives the whole variable domain ETGVTQSPTHLIKTRGQQVTLRCSSQSGHNTVSWYQQALGQGPQFIFQYYREEENGRGNFPPRFSGLQFPNYSSELNVNALELDDSALYLCASHFPGGANEQYFGPGTRLTVT.

This clonotype was counted many times. In DNA form, the CDR3 reads TGTGCCAGCAGTGCCACTGGGGCCAACGTCCTGACTTTC. This gives the protein CASSATGANVLTF. The chain uses TRBV25-1 and TRBJ2-6; D not certain. CDR1 and CDR2 (germline): MGHDK, SYGVNS. The CDR3 length is 13 residues. Between the trimmed V and J ends, which lost 4 bases and 2 bases, there was a span of 3 bases.

This clonotype was detected only once. The V gene is TRBV9, the J gene TRBJ2-5; 10 nucleotides line up with TRBD2. There are 16 residues in the CDR3. CDR1 is SGDLS and CDR2 is YYNGEE in the germline V gene. V trimming: 0 bases; J trimming: 3 bases; junction bases outside the gene matches: 5. This CDR3 reads CASSVGASGGKETQYF. CDR3 coding DNA: TGTGCCAGCAGCGTAGGGGCTAGCGGGGGAAAAGAGACCCAGTACTTC.

DNA for the CDR3: TGCGCCAGCAGCTCCCCGGGACTACAACGCACAGATACGCAGTATTTT. Translation gives CASSSPGLQRTDTQYF. This chain uses TRBV5-1 with TRBJ2-3; 7 bases are shared with TRBD2. Germline values: CDR1 SGHRS, CDR2 YFSETQ. The CDR3 totals 16 residues. V shed 3 bases and J 1 base; nucleotides not matched to a gene: 8.

The genes are TRBV20-1 and TRBJ2-1, with 13 bases lining up with TRBD2. The CDR3 totals 15 residues. V trimming: 5 bases; J trimming: 6 bases; junction bases outside the gene matches: 7. The V gene's germline CDR1 is DFQATT and CDR2 SNEGSKA (reference sequence). The CDR3, as DNA: TGCAGTGCTCCGCGACTAGCGGGGGGCCCCAATGAGCAGTTCTTC. Translating it yields CSAPRLAGGPNEQFF.

The chain uses TRBV15 and TRBJ1-4; D not certain. The germline CDR1 and CDR2 sequences are LNHNV and YYDKDF (reference sequence). V was pared by 8 bases and J by 5 bases, with 12 bases between. The CDR3 contains 13 residues. The CDR3 reads CATQSHLNEKLFF. The CDR3 DNA follows: TGTGCCACCCAGAGCCACCTGAATGAAAAACTGTTTTTT. The entire variable domain, with the rest obtained from reference TRBV15 and TRBJ1-4, is as follows: DAMVIQNPRYQVTQFGKPVTLSCSQTLNHNVMYWYQQKSSQAPKLLFHYYDKDFNNEADTPDNFQSRRPNTSFCFLDIRSPGLGDTAMYLCATQSHLNEKLFFGSGTQLSVL.

The chain employs TRBV10-3 and TRBJ2-1; 10 bases map to TRBD1. CDR3 length: 13 amino acids. The ends lost 5 bases at V and 8 bases at J; junction bases unmatched: 3. Germline CDR1 reads ENHRY; CDR2 reads SYGVKD. CDR3 residues: CAISRQGADEQFF. CDR3 nucleotide sequence: TGTGCCATCAGTCGACAGGGGGCGGATGAGCAGTTCTTC.

The chain recombines TRBV20-1 with TRBJ2-1; D is perhaps TRBD1 (5 bases). The germline V gene encodes CDR1 DFQATT and CDR2 SNEGSKA (reference sequence). CDR3 length: 19 amino acids. V was pared by 0 bases and J by 7 bases, with 28 bases between. The CDR3 DNA is TGCAGTGCTAGAGATTGGGGCCGGGCCAGCACCCCTCGTGAGAATGAGCAGTTCTTC. Residues: CSARDWGRASTPRENEQFF.

The rearrangement uses TRBV3-1 and TRBJ2-5; possible D gene TRBD2, 5 bases. CDR3 length: 13 residues. In germline, CDR1 is LGHDT, CDR2 YNNKEL (reference sequence). The V gene lost 3 bases and the J gene lost 2 bases, with 7 bases spanning the gap. The CDR3 reads CASSHWEQETQYF. CDR3 bases: TGTGCCAGCAGCCATTGGGAGCAAGAGACCCAGTACTTC.

This clonotype occurred once. The genes are TRBV20-1 and TRBJ2-5; perhaps TRBD2 as D (7 bases). V lost 3 bases and J 0 bases, leaving 11 bases between the germline ends. This CDR3 comprises 14 residues. The germline V gene has CDR1 DFQATT and CDR2 SNEGSKA (reference sequence). For the CDR3, the DNA is TGCAGTGCTAGTCGGGGGGCGTACCAAGAGACCCAGTACTTC. The encoded protein is CSASRGAYQETQYF.

The rearrangement uses TRBV5-1 and TRBJ2-1; TRBD2 aligns across 9 bases. The CDR3 contains 16 residues. CDR1 SGHRS and CDR2 YFSETQ come from the germline V gene. J gave up 5 bases and V 0 bases, and 6 bases lay outside the gene matches. In DNA, the CDR3 is TGCGCCAGCAGCTTGGTGGCGGGGGGGCAGGACAATGAGCAGTTCTTC. Translation gives CASSLVAGGQDNEQFF.

The chain joins TRBV20-1 to TRBJ2-1, with TRBD2 matching 9 bases. V trimming: 3 bases; J trimming: 9 bases; junction bases outside the gene matches: 18. CDR1 is DFQATT, CDR2 SNEGSKA, per germline (reference sequence). The CDR3 is made up of 17 amino acids. CDR3 residues: CSARGRSQRGAAGEQFF. Here the CDR3 DNA reads TGCAGTGCTAGGGGTCGATCTCAGCGGGGGGCCGCTGGTGAGCAGTTCTTC.

This chain links TRBV10-3 with TRBJ2-7, with no clear D. V lost 0 bases to trimming and J lost 12 bases, with 15 bases between them. CDR3 length: 13 residues. The germline V gene encodes CDR1 ENHRY and CDR2 SYGVKD. The CDR3 reads CAISESRTETRYF. CDR3 in DNA: TGTGCCATCAGTGAGTCGAGAACAGAGACCCGGTACTTC.

This clonotype was seen a few times. The CDR3 coding sequence is TGTGCCAGCAGCTTAGTACAGGGTGGATCCTACGAGCAGTACTTC. Its translation is CASSLVQGGSYEQYF. This chain connects TRBV7-8 to TRBJ2-7; the D gene is possibly TRBD1 (6 bases). The CDR3 is 15 residues long. Trimming left V 1 base short and J 1 base short, with 11 bases between. Germline CDR1 and CDR2: SGHVS and FQNEAQ.